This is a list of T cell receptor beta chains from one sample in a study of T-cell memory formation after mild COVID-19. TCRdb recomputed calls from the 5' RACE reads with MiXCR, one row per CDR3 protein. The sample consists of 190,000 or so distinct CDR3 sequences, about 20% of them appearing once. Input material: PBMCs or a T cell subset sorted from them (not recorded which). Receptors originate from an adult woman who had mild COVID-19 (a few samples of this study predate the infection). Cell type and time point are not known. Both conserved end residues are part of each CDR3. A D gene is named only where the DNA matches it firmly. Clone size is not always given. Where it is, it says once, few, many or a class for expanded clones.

CDR3 DNA: TGCGCCAGCAGCCAAGATAAGACTCCCGAGCAGTTCTTC; CDR3 protein: CASSQDKTPEQFF; D gene: .; V gene: TRBV4-1; J gene: TRBJ2-1; clone size: few
CDR3 DNA: TGCAGCGCCGGACTTGGACTAGCGGGGGTGAAGGAGACCCAGTACTTC; CDR3 protein: CSAGLGLAGVKETQYF; D gene: TRBD2; V gene: TRBV29-1; J gene: TRBJ2-5; clone size: .
CDR3 DNA: TGTGCCAGCAGCTCACGTGGTGGCAGAGGAGGTTTCTCCTACAATGAGCAGTTCTTC; CDR3 protein: CASSSRGGRGGFSYNEQFF; D gene: .; V gene: TRBV5-6; J gene: TRBJ2-1; clone size: once
CDR3 DNA: TGCGCCAGCAGCCAAGACCCGAACAGGGGAAGAGTGAACACTGAAGCTTTCTTT; CDR3 protein: CASSQDPNRGRVNTEAFF; D gene: TRBD1; V gene: TRBV4-1; J gene: TRBJ1-1; clone size: .
CDR3 DNA: TGCAGTGCTAGGGACCACGGCTATGGCTACACCTTC; CDR3 protein: CSARDHGYGYTF; D gene: .; V gene: TRBV20-1; J gene: TRBJ1-2; clone size: few
CDR3 DNA: TGCACCAGCAGTAAAAGGGTTTACAAATATGGCTACACCTTC; CDR3 protein: CTSSKRVYKYGYTF; D gene: .; V gene: TRBV27; J gene: TRBJ1-2; clone size: .
CDR3 DNA: TGCGCCAGCAGGATCACAGATACGCAGTATTTT; CDR3 protein: CASRITDTQYF; D gene: .; V gene: TRBV5-1; J gene: TRBJ2-3; clone size: .
CDR3 DNA: TGTGCCAGCAGGTACACTGAAGCTTTCTTT; CDR3 protein: CASRYTEAFF; D gene: .; V gene: TRBV6-1; J gene: TRBJ1-1; clone size: .
CDR3 DNA: TGCGCCAGCAGCTGGCAGGGTTACAATGAGCAGTTCTTC; CDR3 protein: CASSWQGYNEQFF; D gene: .; V gene: TRBV5-1; J gene: TRBJ2-1; clone size: few
CDR3 DNA: TGCAGCGTTGAGTTGCCCACCTTGGAGTATGGCTACACCTTC; CDR3 protein: CSVELPTLEYGYTF; D gene: .; V gene: TRBV29-1; J gene: TRBJ1-2; clone size: .
CDR3 DNA: TGTGCCACCAGTGATTCGACTGGGCTAGGAGAGACCCAGTACTTC; CDR3 protein: CATSDSTGLGETQYF; D gene: .; V gene: TRBV24-1; J gene: TRBJ2-5; clone size: .
CDR3 DNA: TGTGCCAGCAGCTCCCTAGCGGGAGGGTTCGGCGAGCAGTTCTTC; CDR3 protein: CASSSLAGGFGEQFF; D gene: TRBD2; V gene: TRBV7-2; J gene: TRBJ2-1; clone size: few
CDR3 DNA: TGTGCCAGCAGCAGACGAGACCGGGACAGGGTAGATACGCAGTATTTT; CDR3 protein: CASSRRDRDRVDTQYF; D gene: TRBD1; V gene: TRBV7-9; J gene: TRBJ2-3; clone size: .
CDR3 DNA: TGTGCCAGCAGTCCGGCGGGGAGCGGGGCAGGCTACGAGCAGTACTTC; CDR3 protein: CASSPAGSGAGYEQYF; D gene: TRBD2; V gene: TRBV12-3/TRBV12-4; J gene: TRBJ2-7; clone size: few
CDR3 DNA: TGTGCCAGCAGCCCCGAGGGCCCCAAAAGTGGTGAGCAGTTCTTC; CDR3 protein: CASSPEGPKSGEQFF; D gene: .; V gene: TRBV9; J gene: TRBJ2-1; clone size: .
CDR3 DNA: TGTGCCAGCTCCCTTGAGGGGGGTAATGAAAAACTGTTTTTT; CDR3 protein: CASSLEGGNEKLFF; D gene: .; V gene: TRBV18; J gene: TRBJ1-4; clone size: few
CDR3 DNA: TGTGCCAGCAGCGTAGAGTGGCGGGGGTACAATGAGCAGTTCTTC; CDR3 protein: CASSVEWRGYNEQFF; D gene: TRBD2; V gene: TRBV9; J gene: TRBJ2-1; clone size: few
CDR3 DNA: TGTGCCAGCAGCCTGATAGGACCCGGGACAGGGTTACACGAGCAGTACTTC; CDR3 protein: CASSLIGPGTGLHEQYF; D gene: TRBD1; V gene: TRBV7-9; J gene: TRBJ2-7; clone size: .
CDR3 DNA: TGTGCCAGCAGCGTAGGGACCAGCTTGGATGAGCAGTTCTTC; CDR3 protein: CASSVGTSLDEQFF; D gene: .; V gene: TRBV9; J gene: TRBJ2-1; clone size: .
CDR3 DNA: TGTGCCAGCAGCCTAGTGGTAGGGGACGAAAAACTGTTTTTT; CDR3 protein: CASSLVVGDEKLFF; D gene: .; V gene: TRBV7-9; J gene: TRBJ1-4; clone size: few
CDR3 DNA: TGTGCCAGCAGCGTGGGGGGGAGTCGACACAATGAGCAGTTCTTC; CDR3 protein: CASSVGGSRHNEQFF; D gene: TRBD2; V gene: TRBV9; J gene: TRBJ2-1; clone size: .
CDR3 DNA: TGCAGCGTTGCGGGAGCCAACACCGGGGAGCTGTTTTTT; CDR3 protein: CSVAGANTGELFF; D gene: .; V gene: TRBV29-1; J gene: TRBJ2-2; clone size: many
CDR3 DNA: TGCGCCAGCAGCTTGGGACAGGGAAACGAGCAGTACTTC; CDR3 protein: CASSLGQGNEQYF; D gene: TRBD1; V gene: TRBV4-1; J gene: TRBJ2-7; clone size: many
CDR3 DNA: TGTGCCAGCAGCCACCCCCCGGGACTAGCGGGAGTACCCTACGAGCAGTACTTC; CDR3 protein: CASSHPPGLAGVPYEQYF; D gene: TRBD2; V gene: TRBV4-2; J gene: TRBJ2-7; clone size: few
CDR3 DNA: TGTGCCAGCAGCGTAGCAGGGGGCGGGTACGAGCAGTACTTC; CDR3 protein: CASSVAGGGYEQYF; D gene: TRBD1; V gene: TRBV9; J gene: TRBJ2-7; clone size: few
CDR3 DNA: TGTGCCAGCAGGCCTCTTAGGGACAGGACGGCGGGGGAGCAGTACTTC; CDR3 protein: CASRPLRDRTAGEQYF; D gene: TRBD1; V gene: TRBV27; J gene: TRBJ2-7; clone size: .
CDR3 DNA: TGCAGTGCTAGAGAAGAGCCTAGCGGGAGAAAGCCTGGGGATACGCAGTATTTT; CDR3 protein: CSAREEPSGRKPGDTQYF; D gene: TRBD2; V gene: TRBV20-1; J gene: TRBJ2-3; clone size: .
CDR3 DNA: TGCAGTGCGCCTGGGACAGTAGACACTGAAGCTTTCTTT; CDR3 protein: CSAPGTVDTEAFF; D gene: TRBD1; V gene: TRBV20-1; J gene: TRBJ1-1; clone size: few
CDR3 DNA: TGTGCCAGCAGCGTATGGCAGGGGACGGGGGACACTGAAGCTTTCTTT; CDR3 protein: CASSVWQGTGDTEAFF; D gene: .; V gene: TRBV9; J gene: TRBJ1-1; clone size: few
CDR3 DNA: TGTGCCAGCTCCCCGCAGGAGTACGAGCAGTACTTC; CDR3 protein: CASSPQEYEQYF; D gene: .; V gene: TRBV18; J gene: TRBJ2-7; clone size: .
CDR3 DNA: TGTGCCAGCAGCGACTTTGGAGGGCGCGTTGCGGGAGAATCGCCACCGACCTACAATGAGCAGTTCTTC; CDR3 protein: CASSDFGGRVAGESPPTYNEQFF; D gene: TRBD2; V gene: TRBV7-9; J gene: TRBJ2-1; clone size: .
CDR3 DNA: TGTGCCAGCAGCGTCGATCCATCTAATGAGCAGTTCTTC; CDR3 protein: CASSVDPSNEQFF; D gene: .; V gene: TRBV9; J gene: TRBJ2-1; clone size: .
CDR3 DNA: TGTGCCAGCAGTGAAATAGGTGGATATTACAATGAGCAGTTCTTC; CDR3 protein: CASSEIGGYYNEQFF; D gene: .; V gene: TRBV6-4; J gene: TRBJ2-1; clone size: .
CDR3 DNA: TGTGCCAGCAGCTTAGATTGGGCTAGCGGGGGCCGTTCCATCTACAATGAGCAGTTCTTC; CDR3 protein: CASSLDWASGGRSIYNEQFF; D gene: TRBD2; V gene: TRBV11-2; J gene: TRBJ2-1; clone size: few
CDR3 DNA: TGTGCCAGCAGTGACGGACAGGGGGCTGAGGGGAACACTGAAGCTTTCTTT; CDR3 protein: CASSDGQGAEGNTEAFF; D gene: TRBD1; V gene: TRBV12-3/TRBV12-4; J gene: TRBJ1-1; clone size: .
CDR3 DNA: TGCGCCAGCAGCTGGGGGGGATCAGCCTACGAGCAGTACTTC; CDR3 protein: CASSWGGSAYEQYF; D gene: TRBD2; V gene: TRBV5-1; J gene: TRBJ2-7; clone size: .
CDR3 DNA: TGTGCCAGCAGCGATGGGACGCCCCAAACAGAGTATGGCTACACCTTC; CDR3 protein: CASSDGTPQTEYGYTF; D gene: .; V gene: TRBV7-9; J gene: TRBJ1-2; clone size: few
CDR3 DNA: TGCAGTGCGCGGACTAGCGGGACCCCATTCGACGAGCAGTACTTC; CDR3 protein: CSARTSGTPFDEQYF; D gene: TRBD2; V gene: TRBV20-1; J gene: TRBJ2-7; clone size: few
CDR3 DNA: TGTGCCAGCAGCTTATGGTCAGGGACGAATGAGCAGTTCTTC; CDR3 protein: CASSLWSGTNEQFF; D gene: .; V gene: TRBV7-7; J gene: TRBJ2-1; clone size: .